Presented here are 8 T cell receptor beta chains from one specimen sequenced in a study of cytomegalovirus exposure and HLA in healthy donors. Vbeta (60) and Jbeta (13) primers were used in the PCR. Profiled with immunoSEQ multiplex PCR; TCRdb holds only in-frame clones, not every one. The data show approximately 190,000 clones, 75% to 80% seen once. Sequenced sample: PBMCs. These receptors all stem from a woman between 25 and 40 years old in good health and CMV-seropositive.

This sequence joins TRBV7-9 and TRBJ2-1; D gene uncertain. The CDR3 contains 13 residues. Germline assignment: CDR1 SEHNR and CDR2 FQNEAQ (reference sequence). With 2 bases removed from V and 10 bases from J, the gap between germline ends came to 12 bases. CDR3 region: CASSLPMAAEQFF. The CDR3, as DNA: TGTGCCAGCAGCTTACCCATGGCCGCCGAGCAGTTCTTC.

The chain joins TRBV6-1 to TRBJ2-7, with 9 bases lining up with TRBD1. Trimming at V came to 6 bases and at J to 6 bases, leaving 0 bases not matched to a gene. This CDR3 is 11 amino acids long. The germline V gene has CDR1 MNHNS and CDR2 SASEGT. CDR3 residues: CASRTGGEQYF. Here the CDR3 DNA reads TGTGCCAGCAGGACAGGGGGCGAGCAGTACTTC.

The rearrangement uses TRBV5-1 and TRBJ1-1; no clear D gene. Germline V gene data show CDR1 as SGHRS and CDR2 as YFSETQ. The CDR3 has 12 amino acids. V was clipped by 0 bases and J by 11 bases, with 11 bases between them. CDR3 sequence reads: CASSLVAGEAFF. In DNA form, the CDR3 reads TGCGCCAGCAGCTTGGTCGCGGGAGAGGCTTTCTTT. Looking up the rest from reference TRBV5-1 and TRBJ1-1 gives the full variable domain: KAGVTQTPRYLIKTRGQQVTLSCSPISGHRSVSWYQQTPGQGLQFLFEYFSETQRNKGNFPGRFSGRQFSNSRSEMNVSTLELGDSALYLCASSLVAGEAFFGQGTRLTVV.

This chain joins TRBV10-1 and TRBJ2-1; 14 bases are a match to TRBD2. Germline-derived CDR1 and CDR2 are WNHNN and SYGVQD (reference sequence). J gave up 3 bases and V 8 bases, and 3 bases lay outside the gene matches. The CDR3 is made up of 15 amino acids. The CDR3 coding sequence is TGCGCCAGCGGACTAGCGGGAGGCGTCTACAATGAGCAGTTCTTC. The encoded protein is CASGLAGGVYNEQFF.

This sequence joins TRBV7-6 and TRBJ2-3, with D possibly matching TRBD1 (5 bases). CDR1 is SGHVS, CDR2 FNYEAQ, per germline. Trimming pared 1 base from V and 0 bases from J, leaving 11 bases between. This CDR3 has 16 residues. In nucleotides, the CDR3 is TGTGCCAGCAGCTTAGTAGTTGGGGCCAGCACAGATACGCAGTATTTT. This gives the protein CASSLVVGASTDTQYF.

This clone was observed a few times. The CDR3 DNA is TGCGCCAGCAGCTTGTCCCTGGACAGGCACACTGAAGCTTTCTTT. This translates into CASSLSLDRHTEAFF. The V and J genes are TRBV5-1 and TRBJ1-1; 7 bases agree with TRBD1. The germline V gene encodes CDR1 SGHRS and CDR2 YFSETQ. J lost 3 bases, V lost 1 base, and 6 bases had no gene match. This CDR3 is built from 15 residues.

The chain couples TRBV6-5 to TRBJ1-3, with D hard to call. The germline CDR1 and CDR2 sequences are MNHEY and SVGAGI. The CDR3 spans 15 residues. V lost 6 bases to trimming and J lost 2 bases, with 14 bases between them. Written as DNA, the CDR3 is TGTGCCAGCAGGCCCGGGATCAATGCTGGAAACACCATATATTTT. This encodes CASRPGINAGNTIYF.

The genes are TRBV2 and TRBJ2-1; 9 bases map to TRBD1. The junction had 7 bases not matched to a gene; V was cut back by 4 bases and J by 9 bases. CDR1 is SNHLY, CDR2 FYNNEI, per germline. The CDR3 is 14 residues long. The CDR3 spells CASSGTGQGGEQFF. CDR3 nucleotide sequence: TGTGCCAGCAGTGGAACGGGACAGGGTGGTGAGCAGTTCTTC.